The rows below give T cell receptor beta chains drawn from one sample of a study of blood T cell repertoires in COVID-19. TCRdb's copy holds only in-frame clones and misses some; the assay was immunoSEQ multiplex PCR. The table lists around 310,000 clones, 90% of them singletons. Sequenced material: peripheral blood. Receptor source: a middle-aged woman with COVID-19, enrolled during active disease. CDR3s leave out the opening cysteine and the closing phenylalanine or tryptophan.

CDR3aa: ASGQGGTNEKLF
j_gene: TRBJ1-4
v_gene: TRBV28

CDR3aa: ASSPGDAGSGNTIY
j_gene: TRBJ1-3
v_gene: TRBV5-1

CDR3aa: ASRTLAGGLQETQY
j_gene: TRBJ2-5
v_gene: TRBV27

CDR3aa: ASSQESSGRGTQY
j_gene: TRBJ2-5
v_gene: TRBV3-1/TRBV3-2

CDR3aa: ASSSNRSYRPQH
j_gene: TRBJ1-5
v_gene: TRBV27

CDR3aa: ASSFGTGPEKLF
j_gene: TRBJ1-4
v_gene: TRBV9

CDR3aa: ASSSQDIHEKLF
j_gene: TRBJ1-4
v_gene: TRBV7-9

CDR3aa: ASSLSSGRNTGELF
j_gene: TRBJ2-2
v_gene: TRBV28

CDR3aa: ASMRGWDTQY
j_gene: TRBJ2-3
v_gene: TRBV2

CDR3aa: ASSLGLAGADTGELF
j_gene: TRBJ2-2
v_gene: TRBV28

CDR3aa: ASGPSYEQY
j_gene: TRBJ2-7
v_gene: TRBV28

CDR3aa: ACRGRNTEAF
j_gene: TRBJ1-1
v_gene: TRBV10-1

CDR3aa: ASTLMGASGTEAF
j_gene: TRBJ1-1
v_gene: TRBV7-9

CDR3aa: ASSPRQETNSPLH
j_gene: TRBJ1-6
v_gene: TRBV4-3

CDR3aa: ASRRGQGALSYEQY
j_gene: TRBJ2-7
v_gene: TRBV7-2

CDR3aa: ASSIRTGGNQPQH
j_gene: TRBJ1-5
v_gene: TRBV19

CDR3aa: ASSISDRGLDEQY
j_gene: TRBJ2-7
v_gene: TRBV19

CDR3aa: ASSVGGLALAYNEQF
j_gene: TRBJ2-1
v_gene: TRBV9

CDR3aa: ASSAGTGARASNQPQH
j_gene: TRBJ1-5
v_gene: TRBV19

CDR3aa: AIGARQGAAGYT
j_gene: TRBJ1-2
v_gene: TRBV10-3

CDR3aa: ASSGSPGQLSKATNEKLF
j_gene: TRBJ1-4
v_gene: TRBV5-4

CDR3aa: ASRVAGAYEQY
j_gene: TRBJ2-7
v_gene: TRBV6-5

CDR3aa: ATSRPPTGYGYT
j_gene: TRBJ1-2
v_gene: TRBV15

CDR3aa: ASSPRTSGGVEQY
j_gene: TRBJ2-7
v_gene: TRBV7-2

CDR3aa: ASSPLAGRNAEAF
j_gene: TRBJ1-1
v_gene: TRBV18

CDR3aa: SALQGTTEAF
j_gene: TRBJ1-1
v_gene: TRBV29-1

CDR3aa: ASSKLESYEQY
j_gene: TRBJ2-7
v_gene: TRBV2

CDR3aa: ASSPGTANTEAF
j_gene: TRBJ1-1
v_gene: TRBV5-1

CDR3aa: ASSVEIPASLTGELF
j_gene: TRBJ2-2
v_gene: TRBV9

CDR3aa: ASSLGEAGYNEQF
j_gene: TRBJ2-1
v_gene: TRBV13

CDR3aa: ASRANPTGELF
j_gene: TRBJ2-2
v_gene: TRBV5-4

CDR3aa: ASSQTRPGGYT
j_gene: TRBJ1-2
v_gene: TRBV11-2

CDR3aa: ASSILGLVSSYNEQF
j_gene: TRBJ2-1
v_gene: TRBV7-2

CDR3aa: ASSQQPNTVTTGGYT
j_gene: TRBJ1-2
v_gene: TRBV9

CDR3aa: ASRLTYEQY
j_gene: TRBJ2-7
v_gene: TRBV6-5

CDR3aa: ASSAGDSKGYT
j_gene: TRBJ1-2
v_gene: TRBV9

CDR3aa: ASSFWGRATNEKLF
j_gene: TRBJ1-4
v_gene: TRBV11-2

CDR3aa: ASSGTVSYEQY
j_gene: TRBJ2-7
v_gene: TRBV7-2

CDR3aa: ASSLIVAGDTQY
j_gene: TRBJ2-3
v_gene: TRBV5-5